This T cell receptor (beta chain) was documented in a study of neoadjuvant anti-PD-1 for oral cavity cancer. General observations from the study: Treg/Th17 ratio rose with pretreatment blood and fell with post-treatment tumor TCRbeta clonality.

Survey sequencing of tumors mostly used 4.5 to 6 ug DNA, two replicates. The data were produced by immunoSEQ multiplex PCR, yet TCRdb's version contains in-frame clones alone and is incomplete. The profile shows roughly 12,000 clones, roughly 60% of them singletons. Germline CDR1 MNHNY, CDR2 SVGAGI (reference sequence). The V end lost 0 bases, the J end lost 3 bases, and 9 bases lay between the germline ends. There are 15 residues in the CDR3. Comment on this clone: Its antigen is unidentified.

V gene TRBV6-6 combines with J gene TRBJ2-1; the D gene is possibly TRBD1 (6 bases). This sequence was found in a person aged 35-79 years with oral cavity squamous cell carcinoma. The donor label of this sample is uncertain. The starting material was tumor tissue, obtained before nivolumab (anti-PD-1) treatment. CDR3 region: CASSYSGHLYNEQFF. The CDR3 DNA reads as TGTGCCAGCAGTTACTCGGGACACCTCTACAATGAGCAGTTCTTC.